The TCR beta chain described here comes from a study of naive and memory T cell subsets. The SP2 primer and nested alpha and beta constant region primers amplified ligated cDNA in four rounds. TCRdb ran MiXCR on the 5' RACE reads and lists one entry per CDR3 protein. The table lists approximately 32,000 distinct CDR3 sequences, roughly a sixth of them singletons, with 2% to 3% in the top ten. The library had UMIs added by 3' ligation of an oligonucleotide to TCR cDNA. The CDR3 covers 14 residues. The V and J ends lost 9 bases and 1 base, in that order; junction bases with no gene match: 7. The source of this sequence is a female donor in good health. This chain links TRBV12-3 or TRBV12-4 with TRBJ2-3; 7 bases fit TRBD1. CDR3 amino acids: CASRQGWGTDTQYF. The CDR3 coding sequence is TGTGCCAGTCGACAGGGATGGGGCACAGATACGCAGTATTTT.